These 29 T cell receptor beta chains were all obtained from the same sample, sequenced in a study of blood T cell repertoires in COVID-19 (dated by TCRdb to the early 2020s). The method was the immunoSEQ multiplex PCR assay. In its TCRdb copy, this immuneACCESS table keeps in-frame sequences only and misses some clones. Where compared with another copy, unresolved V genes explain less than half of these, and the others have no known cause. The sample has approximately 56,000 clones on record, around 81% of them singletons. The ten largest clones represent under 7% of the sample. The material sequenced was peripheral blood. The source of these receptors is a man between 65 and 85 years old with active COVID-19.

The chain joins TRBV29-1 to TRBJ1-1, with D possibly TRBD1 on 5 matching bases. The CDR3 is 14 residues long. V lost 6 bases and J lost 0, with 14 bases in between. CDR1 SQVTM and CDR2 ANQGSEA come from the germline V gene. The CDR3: CSVRYGGMNTEAFF. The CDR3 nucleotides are TGCAGCGTCCGCTACGGGGGGATGAACACTGAAGCTTTCTTT.

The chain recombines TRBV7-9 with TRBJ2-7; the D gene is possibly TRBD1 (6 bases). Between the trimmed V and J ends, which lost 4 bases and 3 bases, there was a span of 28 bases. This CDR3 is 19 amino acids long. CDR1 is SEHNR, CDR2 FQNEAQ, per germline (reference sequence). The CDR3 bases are TGTGCCAGCAGCTCCTTAACCGGGACACTCGAAAAAAACGGCTACGAGCAGTACTTC. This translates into CASSSLTGTLEKNGYEQYF.

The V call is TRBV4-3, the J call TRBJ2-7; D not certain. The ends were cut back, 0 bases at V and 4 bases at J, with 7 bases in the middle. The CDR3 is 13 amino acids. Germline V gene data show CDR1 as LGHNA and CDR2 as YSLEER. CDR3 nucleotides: TGCGCCAGCAGCCAAGACGTCGGTTACGAGCAGTACTTC. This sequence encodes CASSQDVGYEQYF.

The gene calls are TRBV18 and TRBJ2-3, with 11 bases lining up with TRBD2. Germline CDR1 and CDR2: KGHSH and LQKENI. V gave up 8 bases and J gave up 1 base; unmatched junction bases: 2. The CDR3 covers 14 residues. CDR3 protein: CASKTSGGTDTQYF. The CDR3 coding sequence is TGTGCCAGCAAGACTAGCGGGGGCACAGATACGCAGTATTTT. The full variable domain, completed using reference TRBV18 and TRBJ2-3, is NAGVMQNPRHLVRRRGQEARLRCSPMKGHSHVYWYRQLPEEGLKFMVYLQKENIIDESGMPKERFSAEFPKEGPSILRIQQVVRGDSAAYFCASKTSGGTDTQYFGPGTRLTVL.

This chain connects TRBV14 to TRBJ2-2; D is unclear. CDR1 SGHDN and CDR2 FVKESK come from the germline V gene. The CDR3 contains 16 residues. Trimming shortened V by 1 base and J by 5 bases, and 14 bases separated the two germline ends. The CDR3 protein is CASSQVPAGRTGELFF. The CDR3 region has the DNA TGTGCCAGCAGCCAAGTTCCGGCAGGTCGGACCGGGGAGCTGTTTTTT. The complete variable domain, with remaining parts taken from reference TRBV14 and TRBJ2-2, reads EAGVTQFPSHSVIEKGQTVTLRCDPISGHDNLYWYRRVMGKEIKFLLHFVKESKQDESGMPNNRFLAERTGGTYSTLKVQPAELEDSGVYFCASSQVPAGRTGELFFGEGSRLTVL.

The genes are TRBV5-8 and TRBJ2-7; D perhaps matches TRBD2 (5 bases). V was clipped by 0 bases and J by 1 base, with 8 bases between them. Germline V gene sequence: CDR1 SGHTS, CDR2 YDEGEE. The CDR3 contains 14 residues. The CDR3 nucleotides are TGTGCCAGCAGCTTGGTCGGGGAGTCCTACGAGCAGTACTTC. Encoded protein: CASSLVGESYEQYF.

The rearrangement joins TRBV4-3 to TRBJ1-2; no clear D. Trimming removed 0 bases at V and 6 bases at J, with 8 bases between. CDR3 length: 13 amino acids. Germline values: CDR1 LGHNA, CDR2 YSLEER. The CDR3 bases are TGCGCCAGCAGCCAAGATGTGAGGGATGGCTACACCTTC. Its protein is CASSQDVRDGYTF.

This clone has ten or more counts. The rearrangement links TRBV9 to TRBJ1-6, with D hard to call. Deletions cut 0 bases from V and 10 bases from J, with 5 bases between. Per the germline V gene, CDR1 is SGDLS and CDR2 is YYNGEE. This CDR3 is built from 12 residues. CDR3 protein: CASSVEASPLHF. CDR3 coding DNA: TGTGCCAGCAGCGTAGAAGCATCACCCCTCCACTTT.

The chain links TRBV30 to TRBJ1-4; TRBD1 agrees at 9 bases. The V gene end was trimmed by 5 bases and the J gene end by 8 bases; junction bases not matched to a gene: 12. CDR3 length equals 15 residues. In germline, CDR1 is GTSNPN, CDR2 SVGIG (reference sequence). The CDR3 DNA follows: TGTGCCTGGGAACCGGGACAGGGTTCCGTCGAAAAACTGTTTTTT. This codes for CAWEPGQGSVEKLFF.

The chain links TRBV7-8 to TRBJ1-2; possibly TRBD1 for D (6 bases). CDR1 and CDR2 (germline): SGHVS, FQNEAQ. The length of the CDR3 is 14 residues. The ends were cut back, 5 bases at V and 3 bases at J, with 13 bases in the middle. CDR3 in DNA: TGTGCCAGCAGCGCGGGGGGGGCCTACTATGGCTACACCTTC. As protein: CASSAGGAYYGYTF.

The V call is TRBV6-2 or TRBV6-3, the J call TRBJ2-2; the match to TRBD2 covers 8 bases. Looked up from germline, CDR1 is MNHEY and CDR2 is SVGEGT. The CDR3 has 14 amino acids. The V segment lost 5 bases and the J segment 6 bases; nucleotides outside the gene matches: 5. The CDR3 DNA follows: TGTGCCAGCAGTGGGCTAGCGGGTGCCGGGGAGCTGTTTTTT. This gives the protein CASSGLAGAGELFF.

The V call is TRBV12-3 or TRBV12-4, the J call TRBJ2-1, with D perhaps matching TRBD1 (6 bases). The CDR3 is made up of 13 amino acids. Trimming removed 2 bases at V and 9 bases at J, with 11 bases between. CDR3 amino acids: CASSLFRGSEQFF. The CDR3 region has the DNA TGTGCCAGCAGTTTATTCAGGGGCAGTGAGCAGTTCTTC.

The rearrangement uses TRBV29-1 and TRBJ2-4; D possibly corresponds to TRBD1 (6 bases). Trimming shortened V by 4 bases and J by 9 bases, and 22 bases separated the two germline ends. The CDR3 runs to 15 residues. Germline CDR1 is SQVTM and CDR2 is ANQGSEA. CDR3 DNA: TGCAGCGTTGTATTCAGGGACACGGGTAATATCATTCAGTACTTC. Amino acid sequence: CSVVFRDTGNIIQYF.

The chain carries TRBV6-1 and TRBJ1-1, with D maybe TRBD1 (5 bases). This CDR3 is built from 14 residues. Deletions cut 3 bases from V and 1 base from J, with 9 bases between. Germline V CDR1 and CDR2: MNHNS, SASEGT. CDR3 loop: CASSDQGKNTEAFF. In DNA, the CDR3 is TGTGCCAGCAGTGATCAGGGCAAGAACACTGAAGCTTTCTTT.

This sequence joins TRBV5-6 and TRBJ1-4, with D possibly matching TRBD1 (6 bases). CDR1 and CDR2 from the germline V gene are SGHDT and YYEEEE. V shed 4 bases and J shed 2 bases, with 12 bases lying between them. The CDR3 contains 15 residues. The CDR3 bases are TGTGCCAGCAGCAGAACCAGGGGTACTAATGAAAAACTGTTTTTT. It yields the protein CASSRTRGTNEKLFF.

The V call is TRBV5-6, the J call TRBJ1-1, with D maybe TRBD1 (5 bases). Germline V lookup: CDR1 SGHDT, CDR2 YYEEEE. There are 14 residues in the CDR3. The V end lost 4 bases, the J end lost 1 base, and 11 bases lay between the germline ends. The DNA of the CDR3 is TGTGCCAGCAGCGCCGGGACTGAGAACACTGAAGCTTTCTTT. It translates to CASSAGTENTEAFF.

The CDR3 DNA is TGTGCCAGCAGCGTAGGGGTCGGGGACAACACAGATACGCAGTATTTT. Its translation: CASSVGVGDNTDTQYF. This chain connects TRBV9 to TRBJ2-3, with a weak D call TRBD1 (6 bases). The CDR3 sequence is 16 residues long. The germline V gene encodes CDR1 SGDLS and CDR2 YYNGEE. Trimming left V 0 bases short and J 2 bases short, with 13 bases between.

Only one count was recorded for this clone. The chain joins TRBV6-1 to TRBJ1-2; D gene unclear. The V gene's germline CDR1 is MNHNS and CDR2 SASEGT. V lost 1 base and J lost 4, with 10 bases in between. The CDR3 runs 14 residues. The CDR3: CASSEVAGPYGYTF. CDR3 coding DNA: TGTGCCAGCAGTGAAGTGGCAGGTCCCTATGGCTACACCTTC.

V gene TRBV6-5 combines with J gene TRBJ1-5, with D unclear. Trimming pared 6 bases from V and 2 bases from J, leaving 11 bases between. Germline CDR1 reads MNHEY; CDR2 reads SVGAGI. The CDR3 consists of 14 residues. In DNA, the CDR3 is TGTGCCAGCAGCCCAGGTTGGGGCAATCAGCCCCAGCATTTT. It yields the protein CASSPGWGNQPQHF.

The CDR3 region has the DNA TGTGCCAGCAGTTTGACTAGCGGAGGGGTATACGAGCAGTACTTC. Translated, it gives CASSLTSGGVYEQYF. J is TRBJ2-7 and V is TRBV27, with 9 positions matching TRBD2. Germline-derived CDR1 and CDR2 are MNHEY and SMNVEV (reference sequence). This CDR3 has 15 amino acids. V lost 3 bases and J lost 4; bases outside the gene matches: 7.

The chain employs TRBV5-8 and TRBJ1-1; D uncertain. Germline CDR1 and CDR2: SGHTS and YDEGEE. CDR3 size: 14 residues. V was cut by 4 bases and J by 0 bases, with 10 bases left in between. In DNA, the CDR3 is TGTGCCAGCAGCCCCGCAGGTATGAACACTGAAGCTTTCTTT. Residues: CASSPAGMNTEAFF.

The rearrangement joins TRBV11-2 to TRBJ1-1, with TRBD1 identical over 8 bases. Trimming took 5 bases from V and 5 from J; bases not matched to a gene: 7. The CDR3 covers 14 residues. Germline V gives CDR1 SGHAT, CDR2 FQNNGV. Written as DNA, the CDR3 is TGTGCCAGCAGCACGCGGACAGGGAAGACTGAAGCTTTCTTT. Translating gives CASSTRTGKTEAFF.

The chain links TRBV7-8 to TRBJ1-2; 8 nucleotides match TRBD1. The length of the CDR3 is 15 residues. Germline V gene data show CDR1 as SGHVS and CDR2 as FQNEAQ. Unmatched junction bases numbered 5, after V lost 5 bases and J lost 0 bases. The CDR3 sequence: CASSLRTGPNYGYTF. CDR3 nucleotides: TGTGCCAGCAGCCTCCGGACAGGGCCTAACTATGGCTACACCTTC. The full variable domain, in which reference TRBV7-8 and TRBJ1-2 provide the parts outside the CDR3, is GAGVSQSPRYKVAKRGQDVALRCDPISGHVSLFWYQQALGQGPEFLTYFQNEAQLDKSGLPSDRFFAERPEGSVSTLKIQRTQQEDSAVYLCASSLRTGPNYGYTFGSGTRLTVV.

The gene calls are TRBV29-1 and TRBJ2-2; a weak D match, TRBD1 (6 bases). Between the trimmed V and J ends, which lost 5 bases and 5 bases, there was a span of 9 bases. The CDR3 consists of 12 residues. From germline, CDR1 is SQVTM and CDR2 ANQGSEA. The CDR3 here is CSVLRGTGELFF. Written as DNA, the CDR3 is TGCAGCGTTCTAAGGGGGACCGGGGAGCTGTTTTTT.

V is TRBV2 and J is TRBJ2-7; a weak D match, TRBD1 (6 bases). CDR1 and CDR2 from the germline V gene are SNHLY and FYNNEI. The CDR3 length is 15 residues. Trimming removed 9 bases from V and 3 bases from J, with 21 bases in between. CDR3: CASQVNRGTNYEQYF. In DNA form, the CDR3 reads TGTGCCAGTCAAGTGAATAGGGGGACGAACTACGAGCAGTACTTC.

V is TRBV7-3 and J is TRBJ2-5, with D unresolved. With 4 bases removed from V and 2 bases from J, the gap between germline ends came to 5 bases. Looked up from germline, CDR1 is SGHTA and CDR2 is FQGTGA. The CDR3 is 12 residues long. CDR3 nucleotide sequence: TGTGCCAGCAGCTCGAGGCAAGAGACCCAGTACTTC. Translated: CASSSRQETQYF.

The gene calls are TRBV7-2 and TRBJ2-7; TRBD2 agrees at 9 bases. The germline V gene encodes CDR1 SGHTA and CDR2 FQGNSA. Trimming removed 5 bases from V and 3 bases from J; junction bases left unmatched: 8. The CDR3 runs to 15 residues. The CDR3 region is CASSGGGGSIYEQYF. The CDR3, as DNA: TGTGCCAGCAGCGGCGGGGGGGGTTCAATCTACGAGCAGTACTTC.

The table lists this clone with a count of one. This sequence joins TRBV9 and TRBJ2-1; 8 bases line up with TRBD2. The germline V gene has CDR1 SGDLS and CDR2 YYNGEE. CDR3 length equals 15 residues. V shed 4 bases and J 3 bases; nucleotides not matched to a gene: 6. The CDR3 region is CASSPGTRDYNEQFF. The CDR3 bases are TGTGCCAGCAGCCCCGGGACTAGGGACTACAATGAGCAGTTCTTC.

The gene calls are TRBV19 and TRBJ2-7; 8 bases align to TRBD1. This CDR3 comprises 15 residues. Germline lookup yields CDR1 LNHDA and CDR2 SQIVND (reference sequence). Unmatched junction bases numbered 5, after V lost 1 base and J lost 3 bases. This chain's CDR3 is CASSIVGQGGYEQYF. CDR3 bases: TGTGCCAGTAGTATAGTAGGACAGGGTGGCTACGAGCAGTACTTC.